This T cell receptor (beta chain) is from a study of cytomegalovirus exposure and HLA in healthy donors. Whole-study findings and limits: Associated with cytomegalovirus, according to the listing, were 150 to 200 TCR beta chains.

Produced via immunoSEQ multiplex PCR; TCRdb's table is partial and in-frame only. The sample contains approximately 140,000 clones, approximately 84% of which appear only once. Notes on this clone: As yet, its antigen is unknown.

The germline V and J ends were trimmed by 4 bases and 0 bases, with 16 bases remaining between them. CDR3 size: 16 residues. CDR1 is MNHEY and CDR2 is SMNVEV in the germline V gene (reference sequence). This receptor was obtained from a woman in her twenties or thirties in good health and CMV-seronegative. The source material was PBMCs. This chain links TRBV27 with TRBJ2-7; possibly TRBD1 for D (6 bases). CDR3 in amino acids: CASSSWPGVGSYEQYF. In DNA, the CDR3 is TGTGCCAGCAGTTCCTGGCCAGGGGTAGGCTCCTACGAGCAGTACTTC.